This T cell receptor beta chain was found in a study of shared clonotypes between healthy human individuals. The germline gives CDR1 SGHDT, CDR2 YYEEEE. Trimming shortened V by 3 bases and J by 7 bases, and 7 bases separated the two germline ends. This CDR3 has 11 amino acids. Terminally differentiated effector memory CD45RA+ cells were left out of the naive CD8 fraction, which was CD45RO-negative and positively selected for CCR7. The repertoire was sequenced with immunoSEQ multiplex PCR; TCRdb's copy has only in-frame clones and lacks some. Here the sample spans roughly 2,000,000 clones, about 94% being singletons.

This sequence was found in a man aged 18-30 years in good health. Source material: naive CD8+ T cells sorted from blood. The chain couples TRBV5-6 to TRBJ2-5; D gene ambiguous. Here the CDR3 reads CASSSSGTQYF. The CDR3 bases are TGTGCCAGCAGCTCATCAGGGACCCAGTACTTC.